Below are 26 T cell receptor beta chains sequenced from a single sample in a study of response to subunit inactivated influenza vaccine. From the RT-PCR reads, TCRdb called clonotypes with MiXCR, one entry per CDR3 protein. The repertoire holds about 620,000 distinct CDR3 sequences, with approximately 11% as singletons. Another study also made use of these data, one on T cells expressing NK-cell markers. That paper states: What made the TCR beta cDNA was 5'RACE template switching with UMIs.

The sample was PBMCs from blood, taken on the day of vaccination. All receptors derive from a man aged 50 to 59 who received an inactivated influenza vaccine.

This clonotype has only a few counts. The chain links TRBV5-1 to TRBJ2-3, with D perhaps matching TRBD2 (6 bases). Trimming took off 1 base at V and 0 bases at J, with 12 bases between the two ends. This CDR3 spans 16 amino acids. From germline, CDR1 is SGHRS and CDR2 YFSETQ. The CDR3 sequence: CASSLQPGDSTDTQYF. CDR3 DNA sequence: TGCGCCAGCAGCTTGCAGCCGGGGGACAGCACAGATACGCAGTATTTT.

The chain couples TRBV12-3 or TRBV12-4 to TRBJ1-1; no reliable D call. The CDR3 has 13 residues. V gave up 3 bases and J gave up 4 bases, with 9 bases separating them. CDR3 nucleotides: TGTGCCAGCAGTTTGGTATACGGCACTGAAGCTTTCTTT. This encodes CASSLVYGTEAFF.

This clonotype was seen many times. The chain recombines TRBV28 with TRBJ2-7; TRBD1 aligns across 8 bases. CDR3 length: 14 residues. V dropped 5 bases and J dropped 3; count of bases not matched to a gene: 6. From germline, CDR1 is MDHEN and CDR2 SYDVKM. CDR3 in DNA: TGTGCCAGCAGTCCGGACAGGGTAGACTACGAGCAGTACTTC. Translated: CASSPDRVDYEQYF.

This chain links TRBV7-2 with TRBJ1-6, with a weak D call TRBD1 (5 bases). The length of the CDR3 is 16 residues. From germline, CDR1 is SGHTA and CDR2 FQGNSA. Trimming removed 3 bases from V and 9 bases from J, with 18 bases in between. This chain's CDR3 is CASSFTGTHGGSPLHF. The CDR3 region has the DNA TGTGCCAGCAGCTTTACAGGCACTCACGGAGGTTCACCCCTCCACTTT.

The rearrangement joins TRBV7-2 to TRBJ2-3; no firm D call. CDR1 and CDR2 from the germline V gene are SGHTA and FQGNSA. CDR3 length: 15 amino acids. V was cut by 6 bases and J by 0 bases, with 13 bases left in between. CDR3 residues: CASSWTATSTDTQYF. In DNA form, the CDR3 reads TGTGCCAGCAGTTGGACGGCGACTAGCACAGATACGCAGTATTTT.

This clonotype has a single count. This sequence joins TRBV4-2 and TRBJ2-2; 7 nucleotides line up with TRBD2. After removal of 1 base from V and 3 bases from J, the junction contained 5 bases not matched to a gene. Germline V CDR1 and CDR2: LGHNA, YNFKEQ. The CDR3 has 16 residues. CDR3 residues: CASSQAGGRYTGELFF. The CDR3 DNA follows: TGTGCCAGCAGCCAAGCGGGGGGAAGGTACACCGGGGAGCTGTTTTTT.

The CDR3 coding sequence is TGTGCCAGCCGGGACAGCCCCCACGAGCAGTACTTC. Amino acid sequence: CASRDSPHEQYF. The rearrangement uses TRBV27 and TRBJ2-7, with TRBD1 identical over 7 bases. Trimming cost V 8 bases and J 5 bases; bases outside gene matches: 6. The CDR3 extends over 12 amino acids. Germline V gives CDR1 MNHEY, CDR2 SMNVEV (reference sequence).

The chain carries TRBV6-1 and TRBJ2-7, with 12 bases aligning to TRBD2. Looked up from germline, CDR1 is MNHNS and CDR2 is SASEGT. CDR3 size: 17 residues. The ends lost 2 bases at V and 5 bases at J; junction bases unmatched: 10. CDR3 sequence (DNA): TGTGCCAGCAGTGAATTCGCTCTAGCGGGAGGGCCCCACGAGCAGTACTTC. This encodes CASSEFALAGGPHEQYF.

This clonotype was seen only a few times. This CDR3 reads CASSWGRLNSPLHF. CDR3 DNA: TGTGCCAGCAGTTGGGGCAGGTTAAATTCACCCCTCCACTTT. The rearrangement uses TRBV28 and TRBJ1-6; maybe TRBD1 (5 bases). Trimming cost V 4 bases and J 7 bases, with 11 bases left between them. This CDR3 is 14 amino acids long. CDR1 MDHEN and CDR2 SYDVKM come from the germline V gene. The variable domain in full, with the rest retrieved from reference TRBV28 and TRBJ1-6, is DVKVTQSSRYLVKRTGEKVFLECVQDMDHENMFWYRQDPGLGLRLIYFSYDVKMKEKGDIPEGYSVSREKKERFSLILESASTNQTSMYLCASSWGRLNSPLHFGNGTRLTVT.

The chain recombines TRBV20-1 with TRBJ2-1; D not resolved. Germline loops: CDR1 DFQATT, CDR2 SNEGSKA (reference sequence). The CDR3 is 14 amino acids. Trimming left V 3 bases short and J 0 bases short, with 9 bases between. The DNA of the CDR3 is TGCAGTGCTAGCATACAAAGCTCCTACAATGAGCAGTTCTTC. This encodes CSASIQSSYNEQFF.

This clonotype was counted between two and nine times. The chain is built from TRBV27 and TRBJ1-5, with D unresolved. The germline V and J ends were trimmed by 6 bases and 3 bases, with 12 bases remaining between them. In germline, CDR1 is MNHEY, CDR2 SMNVEV (reference sequence). There are 14 residues in the CDR3. CDR3 sequence (DNA): TGTGCCAGCAGGCAGGTAGGGTACAATCAGCCCCAGCATTTT. Its protein is CASRQVGYNQPQHF.

This clonotype has ten or more counts. J is TRBJ1-2 and V is TRBV20-1; unclear D gene. Germline V gives CDR1 DFQATT, CDR2 SNEGSKA (reference sequence). The CDR3 runs to 13 residues. Here the CDR3 reads CSAAPPPTRGYTF. CDR3 DNA: TGCAGCGCTGCCCCCCCCCCAACCCGTGGCTACACCTTC.

The rearrangement joins TRBV20-1 to TRBJ2-1; TRBD2 might be the D (6 bases). Germline assignment: CDR1 DFQATT and CDR2 SNEGSKA (reference sequence). The CDR3 spans 13 residues. CDR3 region: CSPMGTHYNEQFF. The CDR3 DNA reads as TGCAGCCCCATGGGGACTCATTACAATGAGCAGTTCTTC.

In DNA, the CDR3 is TGTGCCAGCAGTCACCGGGACAGGGGAGGAGGTACGCAGTATTTT. Translating gives CASSHRDRGGGTQYF. The chain has TRBV12-3 or TRBV12-4 and TRBJ2-3; 10 bases map to TRBD1. The V segment lost 5 bases and the J segment 8 bases; nucleotides outside the gene matches: 10. The CDR3 runs 15 residues.

The table lists this clonotype with a few counts. The chain recombines TRBV6-6 with TRBJ2-7; TRBD1 agrees at 8 bases. This CDR3 has 13 amino acids. V dropped 5 bases and J dropped 2; count of bases not matched to a gene: 2. CDR1 is MNHNY and CDR2 is SVGAGI in the germline V gene (reference sequence). The CDR3 nucleotides are TGTGCCAGCAGTAAGGACAGGGCCTACGAGCAGTACTTC. This translates into CASSKDRAYEQYF.

The V call is TRBV7-6, the J call TRBJ2-7; D is ambiguous. This CDR3 contains 14 residues. Germline CDR1 is SGHVS and CDR2 is FNYEAQ. Trimming cost V 3 bases and J 3 bases, with 12 bases left between them. CDR3 coding DNA: TGTGCCAGCAGCTTGTGGGAAGAGAACTACGAGCAGTACTTC. Translation gives CASSLWEENYEQYF. The whole variable domain, remainder taken from reference TRBV7-6 and TRBJ2-7, is GAGVSQSPRYKVTKRGQDVALRCDPISGHVSLYWYRQALGQGPEFLTYFNYEAQQDKSGLPNDRFSAERPEGSISTLTIQRTEQRDSAMYRCASSLWEENYEQYFGPGTRLTVT.

This clonotype occurred many times. The chain joins TRBV11-2 to TRBJ2-1, with a weak D call TRBD2 (6 bases). This CDR3 comprises 17 residues. The ends were cut back, 0 bases at V and 3 bases at J, with 15 bases in the middle. The germline V gene encodes CDR1 SGHAT and CDR2 FQNNGV. Here the CDR3 DNA reads TGTGCCAGCAGCTTAGAGGTAGCGGAGGCCTACTACAATGAGCAGTTCTTC. Encoded protein: CASSLEVAEAYYNEQFF.

Ten or more counts support this clonotype. V and J are TRBV12-3 or TRBV12-4 and TRBJ2-1; 7 bases are shared with TRBD1. The CDR3 covers 14 residues. The V gene end was trimmed by 6 bases and the J gene end by 2 bases; junction bases not matched to a gene: 4. The CDR3 loop reads CASSSGQPYNEQFF. The DNA of the CDR3 is TGTGCCAGCAGCTCGGGACAGCCCTACAATGAGCAGTTCTTC.

This clonotype was recorded many times. The chain couples TRBV6-4 to TRBJ2-1; TRBD1 aligns across 7 bases. V gave up 6 bases and J gave up 10 bases; unmatched junction bases: 12. This CDR3 spans 14 amino acids. The germline V gene has CDR1 MRHNA and CDR2 SNTAGT. CDR3: CASSLDTGVDEQFF. The DNA for the CDR3 is TGTGCCAGCAGCCTAGACACAGGGGTGGACGAGCAGTTCTTC.

The chain links TRBV11-2 to TRBJ2-7; D gene ambiguous. Germline CDR1 reads SGHAT; CDR2 reads FQNNGV. This CDR3 comprises 14 residues. V was shortened by 2 bases and J by 4 bases, with 12 bases between the two germline ends. As DNA, the CDR3 is TGTGCCAGCAGCTTAAATCCCTTCATATACGAGCAGTACTTC. Encoded protein: CASSLNPFIYEQYF.

This clonotype has a handful of counts. The V gene is TRBV4-3, the J gene TRBJ2-7; a possible D gene is TRBD2 (6 bases). Germline V gives CDR1 LGHNA, CDR2 YSLEER. CDR3 length: 15 residues. V was shortened by 2 bases and J by 3 bases, with 14 bases between the two germline ends. CDR3 sequence (DNA): TGCGCCAGCAGCCAATCTTCGGGAGTCATCTACGAGCAGTACTTC. It encodes CASSQSSGVIYEQYF.

Only a few counts were recorded for this clonotype. This sequence joins TRBV11-3 and TRBJ2-7, with TRBD1 matching 9 bases. CDR1 SGHNT and CDR2 YENEEA come from the germline V gene. The CDR3 contains 14 residues. In DNA form, the CDR3 reads TGTCCCCAGGGGTGGGACAGGGCTTCCTACGAGCAGTACTTC. It is translated as CPQGWDRASYEQYF. Using reference TRBV11-3 and TRBJ2-7 for the parts outside the CDR3, the full variable domain is EAGVVQSPRYKIIEKKQPVAFWCNPISGHNTLYWYLQNLGQGPELLIRYENEEAVDDSQLPKDRFSAERLKGVDSTLKIQPAELGDSAVYLCPQGWDRASYEQYFGPGTRLTVT.

This clonotype was recorded a few times. The rearrangement uses TRBV29-1 and TRBJ2-7, with D tentatively TRBD2 (5 bases). V was pared by 7 bases and J by 2 bases, with 9 bases between. This CDR3 comprises 11 residues. From germline, CDR1 is SQVTM and CDR2 ANQGSEA. CDR3: CSAAGTYEQYF. In nucleotides, the CDR3 is TGCAGCGCCGCGGGTACCTACGAGCAGTACTTC.

The chain has TRBV5-6 and TRBJ2-3, with TRBD2 matching over 8 bases. Germline V CDR1 and CDR2: SGHDT, YYEEEE. After removal of 4 bases from V and 7 bases from J, the junction contained 8 bases not matched to a gene. The CDR3 loop spans 14 amino acids. The CDR3 loop reads CASSQAGDAYTQYF. The CDR3 bases are TGTGCCAGCAGCCAAGCGGGAGATGCATATACGCAGTATTTT.

The chain recombines TRBV29-1 with TRBJ2-5, with 10 bases fitting TRBD1. The CDR3 is 18 residues long. After removal of 6 bases from V and 7 bases from J, the junction contained 23 bases not matched to a gene. Germline CDR1 is SQVTM and CDR2 is ANQGSEA. The CDR3 DNA follows: TGCAGCGTGGGGACAGGGGCCCATAGGGCATCACCTGGGGGGACCCAGTACTTC. This codes for CSVGTGAHRASPGGTQYF.

This chain uses TRBV27 with TRBJ2-7, with 13 bases lining up with TRBD2. CDR1 MNHEY and CDR2 SMNVEV come from the germline V gene (reference sequence). Trimming removed 5 bases from V and 7 bases from J; junction bases left unmatched: 5. CDR3 length equals 14 residues. The CDR3 sequence is CASSRLAGGWEQYF. The CDR3 region has the DNA TGTGCCAGCAGTCGACTAGCGGGAGGATGGGAGCAGTACTTC.